These T cell receptor beta chains were read from a single sample in a study of shared clonotypes between healthy human individuals. Sequenced by immunoSEQ multiplex PCR; TCRdb stores in-frame clones only, minus some. The sample has over 400,000 clones, 90% to 96% seen once. The sequenced sample was naive CD4+ T cells sorted from blood. The receptors were gathered from a woman in her 30s in good health. The CDR3 runs from the conserved cysteine through the conserved F or W. The D gene is left open where the match is weak. Not every row has a clone size; where given, it reads once, few, many or a size class.

V gene,CDR3 length,clone size,J gene,D gene,CDR3 protein,CDR3 DNA
TRBV5-6,17,-,TRBJ1-1,TRBD1,CASSLSGQLFTNTEAFF,TGTGCCAGCAGCCTATCGGGACAGCTCTTTACGAACACTGAAGCTTTCTTT
TRBV5-6,16,-,TRBJ2-1,TRBD2,CASSWGLAGGLWEQFF,TGTGCCAGCAGCTGGGGACTAGCGGGAGGACTCTGGGAGCAGTTCTTC
TRBV4-1,17,-,TRBJ1-6,-,CASSQDLLGWANSPLHF,TGCGCCAGCAGCCAAGATCTTCTCGGTTGGGCCAATTCACCCCTCCACTTT
TRBV6-1,15,-,TRBJ1-1,-,CASSESDLVGTEAFF,TGTGCCAGCAGTGAATCAGACCTGGTGGGCACTGAAGCTTTCTTT
TRBV5-4,14,-,TRBJ1-3,-,CASSPDTSGNTIYF,TGTGCCAGCAGCCCGGACACCTCTGGAAACACCATATATTTT
TRBV27,14,-,TRBJ2-2,-,CASRQREFFGELFF,TGTGCCAGCCGCCAACGGGAGTTCTTTGGGGAGCTGTTTTTT
TRBV18,19,-,TRBJ2-3,TRBD1,CASSPSPSLRGSRTDTQYF,TGTGCCAGCTCACCATCGCCTTCTCTCAGGGGGTCGCGCACAGATACGCAGTATTTT
TRBV28,12,-,TRBJ1-1,-,CASSRDITEAFF,TGTGCCAGCAGTAGGGACATCACTGAAGCTTTCTTT
TRBV5-4,14,-,TRBJ1-1,-,CASSSAGWETEAFF,TGTGCCAGCAGCTCAGCAGGGTGGGAGACTGAAGCTTTCTTT
TRBV19,18,-,TRBJ1-5,-,CASSRGRSGNSGNQPQHF,TGTGCCAGTAGTAGAGGTCGAAGTGGCAATAGCGGCAATCAGCCCCAGCATTTT
TRBV21-1,17,-,TRBJ2-3,-,CASSNDLADRYTDTQYF,TGTGCCAGCAGCAACGATTTGGCGGACAGATACACAGATACGCAGTATTTT
TRBV10-3,15,-,TRBJ1-1,-,CAISESKTGLGGAFF,TGTGCCATCAGTGAGTCGAAGACGGGGCTCGGAGGAGCTTTCTTT
TRBV27,13,-,TRBJ2-7,TRBD1,CASTRQGSYEQYF,TGTGCCAGCACTCGACAGGGGAGCTACGAGCAGTACTTC
TRBV28,14,-,TRBJ2-2,-,CASGRPSNTGELFF,TGTGCCAGCGGCCGACCCTCTAACACCGGGGAGCTGTTTTTT
TRBV7-2,16,-,TRBJ2-7,-,CASSLAGTASSYEQYF,TGTGCCAGCAGCTTAGCCGGGACCGCAAGTTCCTACGAGCAGTACTTC
TRBV18,14,-,TRBJ2-7,-,CASSPTQRVYEQYF,TGTGCCAGCTCACCAACACAGCGGGTCTACGAGCAGTACTTC
TRBV28,13,-,TRBJ2-3,-,CASSQLPGSTQYF,TGTGCCAGCAGCCAACTCCCAGGGAGTACGCAGTATTTT
TRBV7-2,15,-,TRBJ2-1,-,CASSLMRGLNNEQFF,TGTGCCAGCAGCTTAATGCGAGGTCTCAACAATGAGCAGTTCTTC
TRBV30,13,-,TRBJ2-1,-,CAWSYLLAGEQFF,TGTGCCTGGAGCTACTTACTCGCGGGGGAGCAGTTCTTC
TRBV4-1,18,-,TRBJ2-4,-,CASSQDVQDSLAKNIQYF,TGCGCCAGCAGCCAAGATGTTCAGGACAGCCTAGCCAAAAACATTCAGTACTTC
TRBV5-1,15,-,TRBJ2-1,TRBD2,CASSVTSGNNNEQFF,TGCGCCAGCAGCGTAACTAGCGGGAACAACAATGAGCAGTTCTTC
TRBV6-5,13,-,TRBJ2-7,-,CASSYSTVDEQYF,TGTGCCAGCAGTTACTCGACAGTAGACGAGCAGTACTTC
TRBV2,14,-,TRBJ2-3,-,CASSLQGGTDTQYF,TGTGCCAGCAGTCTTCAGGGTGGCACAGATACGCAGTATTTT
TRBV28,17,-,TRBJ2-6,-,CASSLTPVASGANVLTF,TGTGCCAGCAGCCTCACCCCGGTGGCCTCTGGGGCCAACGTCCTGACTTTC
TRBV6-1,12,-,TRBJ1-1,-,CASSVDRPEAFF,TGTGCCAGCAGTGTAGACAGGCCTGAAGCTTTCTTT
TRBV18,11,few,TRBJ1-2,-,CASSPGNGYTF,TGTGCCAGCTCACCAGGGAACGGCTACACCTTC
TRBV25-1,17,-,TRBJ2-1,-,CASSESRWGDYYNEQFF,TGTGCCAGCAGTGAAAGTCGGTGGGGAGACTATTACAATGAGCAGTTCTTC
TRBV28,17,-,TRBJ2-4,TRBD1,CASSPRPDRLAKNIQYF,TGTGCCAGCAGTCCCCGGCCGGACAGGTTGGCCAAAAACATTCAGTACTTC
TRBV5-4,13,-,TRBJ2-7,-,CASSLAGVNEQYF,TGTGCCAGCAGCTTGGCGGGAGTCAACGAGCAGTACTTC
TRBV21-1,14,-,TRBJ1-5,-,CASPQGTAYQPQHF,TGTGCCAGCCCCCAGGGGACAGCGTATCAGCCCCAGCATTTT
TRBV6-5,16,-,TRBJ2-2,TRBD2,CASSYGTSGRSGELFF,TGTGCCAGCAGTTACGGGACTAGCGGGAGATCCGGGGAGCTGTTTTTT
TRBV6-6,15,-,TRBJ1-5,-,CASSYGGQGNQPQHF,TGTGCCAGCAGTTACGGCGGGCAGGGCAATCAGCCCCAGCATTTT
TRBV19,13,once,TRBJ1-1,-,CASRFEEDTEAFF,TGTGCCAGCCGATTTGAAGAAGACACTGAAGCTTTCTTT
TRBV28,17,-,TRBJ1-3,-,CASSLNMGIRSGNTIYF,TGTGCCAGCAGTTTAAATATGGGGATCCGGTCTGGAAACACCATATATTTT
TRBV2,15,-,TRBJ2-7,-,CASSETRESSYEQYF,TGTGCCAGCAGTGAGACGAGGGAAAGCTCCTACGAGCAGTACTTC
TRBV6-5,13,-,TRBJ1-1,-,CASSYSSNTEAFF,TGTGCCAGCAGTTATTCGTCTAACACTGAAGCTTTCTTT
TRBV6-4,13,-,TRBJ1-5,-,CASTRDFNQPQHF,TGTGCCAGCACCCGGGACTTCAATCAGCCCCAGCATTTT
TRBV19,17,-,TRBJ1-4,TRBD1,CASSLKRYRGTNEKLFF,TGTGCCAGTAGTCTCAAAAGATACAGGGGAACTAATGAAAAACTGTTTTTT
TRBV28,15,-,TRBJ1-3,-,CASSLQGLAGNTIYF,TGTGCCAGCAGTTTGCAGGGATTAGCTGGAAACACCATATATTTT
TRBV28,14,-,TRBJ1-1,-,CASSFPKRNTEAFF,TGTGCCAGCAGTTTCCCTAAAAGAAACACTGAAGCTTTCTTT
TRBV19,14,-,TRBJ1-5,-,CASSGSGGNQPQHF,TGTGCCAGTAGTGGGTCGGGTGGCAATCAGCCCCAGCATTTT
TRBV6-1,16,-,TRBJ1-5,TRBD1,CASSDIGRGPNQPQHF,TGTGCCAGCAGTGATATCGGGAGGGGGCCCAATCAGCCCCAGCATTTT
TRBV28,16,-,TRBJ2-5,-,CASSPLRGGGQETQYF,TGTGCCAGCAGTCCCCTACGAGGGGGGGGACAAGAGACCCAGTACTTC